What follows are 31 T cell receptor beta chains derived from one specimen sequenced in a study of identical twins. TCRdb re-called the 5' RACE reads through MiXCR, storing one row per CDR3 protein. The sample includes around 160,000 distinct CDR3 sequences, roughly 3.2% of them seen just once. Input material: memory T cells sorted from blood. The receptors were sampled from a man aged 18 to 29 in good health.

The V call is TRBV20-1, the J call TRBJ1-1; D may be TRBD1 (6 bases). Germline CDR1 reads DFQATT; CDR2 reads SNEGSKA (reference sequence). CDR3 size: 15 residues. The germline V and J ends were trimmed by 2 bases and 0 bases, with 13 bases remaining between them. CDR3: CSARFTGPVNTEAFF. The CDR3 nucleotides read TGCAGTGCTAGATTCACAGGGCCGGTGAACACTGAAGCTTTCTTT.

This clonotype was detected many times. The chain links TRBV9 to TRBJ1-2, with D possibly matching TRBD1 (5 bases). The CDR3 has 15 amino acids. V gave up 3 bases and J gave up 1 base, with 13 bases separating them. Germline V gene sequence: CDR1 SGDLS, CDR2 YYNGEE. This CDR3 reads CASSDRAGLNYGYTF. The CDR3 nucleotides are TGTGCCAGCAGCGATCGGGCGGGGCTTAACTATGGCTACACCTTC. The full variable domain, rest sourced from reference TRBV9 and TRBJ1-2, is DSGVTQTPKHLITATGQRVTLRCSPRSGDLSVYWYQQSLDQGLQFLIQYYNGEERAKGNILERFSAQQFPDLHSELNLSSLELGDSALYFCASSDRAGLNYGYTFGSGTRLTVV.

This clonotype was observed at least ten times. This chain uses TRBV25-1 with TRBJ2-2; 10 bases are shared with TRBD1. CDR3 length: 17 amino acids. Trimming removed 0 bases from V and 3 bases from J; junction bases left unmatched: 4. The germline V gene encodes CDR1 MGHDK and CDR2 SYGVNS. CDR3 region: CASSEYGTGVDTGELFF. The CDR3 DNA reads as TGTGCCAGCAGTGAATATGGGACAGGGGTAGACACCGGGGAGCTGTTTTTT.

The rearrangement links TRBV14 to TRBJ2-1; D is perhaps TRBD1 (5 bases). Between the trimmed V and J ends, which lost 2 bases and 0 bases, there was a span of 11 bases. The length of the CDR3 is 16 residues. Germline CDR1 reads SGHDN; CDR2 reads FVKESK. DNA of the CDR3: TGTGCCAGCAGCCAACCGACAGTTAGCTCCTACAATGAGCAGTTCTTC. It encodes CASSQPTVSSYNEQFF.

The chain combines TRBV5-4 with TRBJ2-1; D may match TRBD1 or TRBD2 (6 bases each). V was cut by 4 bases and J by 2 bases, with 19 bases left in between. Germline V gives CDR1 SGHNT, CDR2 YYREEE (reference sequence). CDR3 size: 17 residues. CDR3: CASSDRGRDYAYNEQFF. The CDR3 DNA reads TGTGCCAGCAGCGACCGGGGGCGCGACTATGCCTACAATGAGCAGTTCTTC.

This clonotype has a count of ten or more. The chain recombines TRBV6-5 with TRBJ2-5; 8 positions match TRBD2. This CDR3 is 17 amino acids long. The V gene's germline CDR1 is MNHEY and CDR2 SVGAGI. With V trimmed by 0 bases and J by 0 bases, 6 bases remained unmatched. CDR3 in amino acids: CASSYSYPGGNQETQYF. As DNA, the CDR3 is TGTGCCAGCAGTTACTCGTACCCGGGAGGGAACCAAGAGACCCAGTACTTC.

The sample holds many counts of this clonotype. The V call is TRBV29-1, the J call TRBJ1-3; D gene unclear. The CDR3 extends over 13 amino acids. Trimming took off 3 bases at V and 0 bases at J, with 6 bases between the two ends. The V gene's germline CDR1 is SQVTM and CDR2 ANQGSEA. CDR3 nucleotides: TGCAGCGTTGAGGGCCTCTCTGGAAACACCATATATTTT. The encoded protein is CSVEGLSGNTIYF. Together with reference TRBV29-1 and TRBJ1-3, the CDR3 gives the full variable domain: SAVISQKPSRDICQRGTSLTIQCQVDSQVTMMFWYRQQPGQSLTLIATANQGSEATYESGFVIDKFPISRPNLTFSTLTVSNMSPEDSSIYLCSVEGLSGNTIYFGEGSWLTVV.

This clonotype has a handful of counts. J is TRBJ2-5 and V is TRBV5-4, with 8 bases matching TRBD1. The CDR3 contains 14 residues. In germline, CDR1 is SGHNT, CDR2 YYREEE (reference sequence). Germline trimming cut 5 bases from V and 5 bases from J; bases unmatched to any gene: 8. The CDR3 here is CASRQGAQGETQYF. CDR3 coding DNA: TGTGCCAGCAGGCAGGGGGCCCAAGGGGAGACCCAGTACTTC. Supplemented by reference TRBV5-4 and TRBJ2-5, the full variable domain reads ETGVTQSPTHLIKTRGQQVTLRCSSQSGHNTVSWYQQALGQGPQFIFQYYREEENGRGNFPPRFSGLQFPNYSSELNVNALELDDSALYLCASRQGAQGETQYFGPGTRLLVL.

This clonotype came up a few times. CDR3 sequence (DNA): TGTGCCAGCAGTCTTAGGCTTCAAGGACTAGGGCTTAGAGGCGAGCAGTACTTC. Residues: CASSLRLQGLGLRGEQYF. V usage is TRBV28 and J usage is TRBJ2-7; 7 nucleotides align to TRBD2. This CDR3 has 18 residues. V gave up 5 bases and J gave up 6 bases; unmatched junction bases: 22. Per germline, CDR1 MDHEN and CDR2 SYDVKM.

In this sample, this clonotype turned up many times. The CDR3 sequence: CASSLSPAMNTGELFF. The CDR3 DNA follows: TGTGCCAGCAGCTTAAGTCCAGCGATGAACACCGGGGAGCTGTTTTTT. V gene TRBV11-2 combines with J gene TRBJ2-2, with D unclear. The CDR3 extends over 16 amino acids. The germline V gene encodes CDR1 SGHAT and CDR2 FQNNGV. V was cut by 2 bases and J by 1 base, with 11 bases left in between.

At least ten counts were recorded for this clonotype. The chain is built from TRBV20-1 and TRBJ1-1, with a possible D match to TRBD1 (5 bases). The CDR3 runs to 13 residues. Germline V gives CDR1 DFQATT, CDR2 SNEGSKA (reference sequence). Trimming left V 5 bases short and J 1 base short, with 11 bases between. The DNA of the CDR3 is TGCAGTGCTCCAAATCAGGGGAACACTGAAGCTTTCTTT. Translation: CSAPNQGNTEAFF.

This clonotype has only a few counts. This sequence may be a read error, since a much larger clone differs from it by one base. V gene TRBV6-1 combines with J gene TRBJ1-5, with D possibly being TRBD1 (5 bases). The CDR3 consists of 16 residues. Germline V lookup: CDR1 MNHNS, CDR2 SASEGT. This CDR3 reads CSSRPNAQGSNQPQHF. CDR3 nucleotides: TGTTCCAGCAGACCCAACGCCCAGGGAAGCAATCAGCCCCAGCATTTT.

This clonotype was counted at least ten times. The rearrangement joins TRBV5-1 to TRBJ2-3; no clear D gene. V dropped 1 base and J dropped 6 bases, with 12 bases sitting between them. The CDR3 covers 14 residues. From germline, CDR1 is SGHRS and CDR2 YFSETQ. The CDR3 DNA is TGCGCCAGCAGCTTGATGTCACCGAGGGATACGCAGTATTTT. This codes for CASSLMSPRDTQYF.

This clonotype was detected many times. This chain joins TRBV20-1 and TRBJ2-1; unclear D gene. V was shortened by 2 bases and J by 0 bases, with 17 bases between the two germline ends. The CDR3 extends over 17 amino acids. CDR1 is DFQATT and CDR2 is SNEGSKA in the germline V gene (reference sequence). The CDR3 loop reads CSARRPDSFSSYNEQFF. CDR3 DNA sequence: TGCAGTGCTAGACGTCCGGATAGCTTCAGCTCCTACAATGAGCAGTTCTTC.

This clonotype has at least ten counts. The V gene is TRBV7-2, the J gene TRBJ2-1, with D maybe TRBD2 (5 bases). The CDR3 covers 12 residues. Looked up from germline, CDR1 is SGHTA and CDR2 is FQGNSA. Trimming stripped 6 bases from V and 10 bases from J, with 13 bases between. The CDR3 region is CASRPAVVEQFF. CDR3 in DNA: TGTGCCAGCAGACCAGCGGTTGTAGAGCAGTTCTTC.

This clonotype was counted ten times or more. The rearrangement links TRBV14 to TRBJ1-6; D perhaps matches TRBD1 (5 bases). The CDR3 covers 14 residues. Looked up from germline, CDR1 is SGHDN and CDR2 is FVKESK. Trimming stripped 6 bases from V and 7 bases from J, with 13 bases between. The CDR3 region is CASRQAGRNSPLHF. In DNA form, the CDR3 reads TGTGCCAGCAGACAGGCAGGGAGGAATTCACCCCTCCACTTT.

V and J are TRBV28 and TRBJ2-1, with 9 bases that match TRBD1. Germline trimming cut 6 bases from V and 2 bases from J; bases unmatched to any gene: 17. The CDR3 loop spans 19 amino acids. Germline V gene sequence: CDR1 MDHEN, CDR2 SYDVKM. As DNA, the CDR3 is TGTGCCAGCAGGACCCCGGGACAGGGCCTGCTAGAACCCTACAATGAGCAGTTCTTC. It yields the protein CASRTPGQGLLEPYNEQFF.

V gene TRBV29-1 combines with J gene TRBJ1-1; D not certain. CDR3 length equals 14 residues. Trimming cost V 8 bases and J 7 bases, with 23 bases left between them. CDR1 and CDR2 from the germline V gene are SQVTM and ANQGSEA. CDR3 sequence reads: CSPHISSSINEAFF. In nucleotides, the CDR3 is TGCAGCCCGCACATCTCCTCCTCCATTAATGAAGCTTTCTTT.

The table lists this clonotype with many counts. The chain joins TRBV29-1 to TRBJ2-7; possibly TRBD1 or TRBD2 for D (7 bases each). V was shortened by 6 bases and J by 6 bases, with 30 bases between the two germline ends. The CDR3 totals 17 residues. Germline V gene lookup returns CDR1 SQVTM and CDR2 ANQGSEA. The CDR3 nucleotides read TGCAGCGTGGGGGGGCTGACAGGGAGTGAGGTGATATGCGAGCAGTACGTC. The encoded protein is CSVGGLTGSEVICEQYV.

This clonotype was detected ten times or more. The chain carries TRBV14 and TRBJ2-5; D gene unclear. Trimming took off 1 base at V and 0 bases at J, with 12 bases between the two ends. The CDR3 sequence is 16 residues long. Germline CDR1 reads SGHDN; CDR2 reads FVKESK. The CDR3 DNA follows: TGTGCCAGCAGCCAAGCCCCTAGGCCTAACCAAGAGACCCAGTACTTC. Residues: CASSQAPRPNQETQYF.

In this sample, this clonotype turned up many times. This chain connects TRBV18 to TRBJ2-7; 8 positions match TRBD1. The CDR3 contains 14 residues. The trim removed 6 bases at V and 0 bases at J, leaving 4 bases unmatched. Looked up from germline, CDR1 is KGHSH and CDR2 is LQKENI. DNA for the CDR3: TGTGCCAGCTCCCCGGACAGGGCCTCCTACGAGCAGTACGTC. Translation gives CASSPDRASYEQYV.

There are many counts of this clonotype. J is TRBJ2-5 and V is TRBV29-1; D is uncertain. The CDR3 length is 13 residues. Deletions cut 7 bases from V and 4 bases from J, with 16 bases between. Germline lookup yields CDR1 SQVTM and CDR2 ANQGSEA. CDR3 protein: CSAIQTSGETQYF. CDR3 nucleotide sequence: TGCAGCGCTATCCAGACCTCGGGAGAGACCCAGTACTTC.

There are many counts of this clonotype. The chain combines TRBV5-1 with TRBJ2-3; D is uncertain. The germline V gene encodes CDR1 SGHRS and CDR2 YFSETQ. The V end lost 2 bases, the J end lost 0 bases, and 7 bases lay between the germline ends. The CDR3 sequence is 14 residues long. The CDR3 DNA reads TGCGCCAGCAGCTTAGGGCCCAGCACAGATACGCAGTATTTT. Translation: CASSLGPSTDTQYF.

This clonotype was found many times. The chain carries TRBV20-1 and TRBJ2-2; TRBD2 matches at 7 bases. The length of the CDR3 is 13 residues. Germline trimming cut 5 bases from V and 7 bases from J; bases unmatched to any gene: 7. Germline V gene lookup returns CDR1 DFQATT and CDR2 SNEGSKA (reference sequence). CDR3 DNA sequence: TGCAGTGCTCGGAGCGGGATCGGCGGGGAGCTGTTTTTT. Translation: CSARSGIGGELFF.

V usage is TRBV24-1 and J usage is TRBJ2-7, with 8 bases lining up with TRBD1. V lost 1 base and J lost 0; bases outside the gene matches: 4. This CDR3 is 16 amino acids long. The V gene's germline CDR1 is KGHDR and CDR2 SFDVKD. The DNA of the CDR3 is TGTGCCACCAGTGATTTCACCGGGACAGGCTCCTACGAGCAGTACTTC. Its protein product is CATSDFTGTGSYEQYF.

At least ten counts were recorded for this clonotype. The chain couples TRBV30 to TRBJ2-2; no definite D call. The CDR3 contains 15 residues. V lost 2 bases to trimming and J lost 5 bases, with 15 bases between them. Germline CDR1 and CDR2: GTSNPN and SVGIG (reference sequence). DNA for the CDR3: TGTGCCTGGAGTCCGGGTCTCGCGGTGACCGGGGAGCTGTTTTTT. Translation gives CAWSPGLAVTGELFF.

This clonotype showed up many times. In nucleotides, the CDR3 is TGTGCCAGCGGAACAGGGTCCCTAAACACCGGGGAGCTGTTTTTT. Its translation: CASGTGSLNTGELFF. The rearrangement joins TRBV12-3 or TRBV12-4 to TRBJ2-2; tentative D call: TRBD1 (6 bases). The CDR3 has 15 residues. Trimming shortened V by 8 bases and J by 2 bases, and 15 bases separated the two germline ends.

There are many counts of this clonotype. The V and J genes are TRBV5-1 and TRBJ1-2; 10 bases match TRBD1. The CDR3 runs 13 residues. J gave up 6 bases and V 4 bases, and 3 bases lay outside the gene matches. The germline V gene encodes CDR1 SGHRS and CDR2 YFSETQ. CDR3 bases: TGCGCCAGCAGCATCGACAGGGGGCATGGCTACACCTTC. Its protein is CASSIDRGHGYTF. Variable domain in full (rest from reference TRBV5-1 and TRBJ1-2): KAGVTQTPRYLIKTRGQQVTLSCSPISGHRSVSWYQQTPGQGLQFLFEYFSETQRNKGNFPGRFSGRQFSNSRSEMNVSTLELGDSALYLCASSIDRGHGYTFGSGTRLTVV.

There are a few counts of this clonotype. The chain is built from TRBV7-6 and TRBJ2-2, with D perhaps assigned TRBD1 or TRBD2 (5 bases each). Trimming pared 2 bases from V and 6 bases from J, leaving 7 bases between. The CDR3 length is 13 residues. CDR1 and CDR2 from the germline V gene are SGHVS and FNYEAQ. The CDR3 loop is CASSLSGPGELFF. In DNA form, the CDR3 reads TGTGCCAGCAGCTTATCGGGGCCCGGGGAGCTGTTTTTT.

At least ten counts were recorded for this clonotype. V gene TRBV7-2 combines with J gene TRBJ1-1, with D possibly matching TRBD1 (5 bases). The V and J ends lost 1 base and 4 bases respectively, with 10 bases between them. The germline gives CDR1 SGHTA, CDR2 FQGNSA. This CDR3 has 14 amino acids. CDR3 nucleotide sequence: TGTGCCAGCAGCTTAGATGGGGCACGCACTGAAGCTTTCTTT. Protein product: CASSLDGARTEAFF.

This clonotype was counted ten times or more. The chain carries TRBV6-5 and TRBJ2-2; D unresolved. The CDR3 extends over 12 amino acids. V lost 6 bases and J lost 7, with 9 bases in between. CDR1 is MNHEY and CDR2 is SVGAGI in the germline V gene. The CDR3 spells CASSPDGGELFF. Here the CDR3 DNA reads TGTGCCAGCAGCCCCGACGGCGGGGAGCTGTTTTTT.